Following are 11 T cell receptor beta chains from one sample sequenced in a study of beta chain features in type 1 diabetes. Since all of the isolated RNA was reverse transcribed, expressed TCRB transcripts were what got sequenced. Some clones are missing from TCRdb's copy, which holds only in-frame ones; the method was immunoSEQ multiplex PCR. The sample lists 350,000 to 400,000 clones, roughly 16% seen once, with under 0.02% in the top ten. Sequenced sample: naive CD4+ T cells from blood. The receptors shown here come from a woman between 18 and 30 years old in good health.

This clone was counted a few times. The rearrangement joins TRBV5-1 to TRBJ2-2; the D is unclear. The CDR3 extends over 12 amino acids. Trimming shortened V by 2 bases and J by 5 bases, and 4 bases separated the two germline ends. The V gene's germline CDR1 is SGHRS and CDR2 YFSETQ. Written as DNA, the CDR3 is TGCGCCAGCAGCTTCACTACCGGGGAGCTGTTTTTT. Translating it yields CASSFTTGELFF. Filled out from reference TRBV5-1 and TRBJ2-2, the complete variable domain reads KAGVTQTPRYLIKTRGQQVTLSCSPISGHRSVSWYQQTPGQGLQFLFEYFSETQRNKGNFPGRFSGRQFSNSRSEMNVSTLELGDSALYLCASSFTTGELFFGEGSRLTVL.

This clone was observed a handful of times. The CDR3: CASSPYSGSGQETQYF. CDR3 coding DNA: TGTGCCAGCAGCCCTTACAGCGGGAGTGGCCAAGAGACCCAGTACTTC. The chain employs TRBV7-2 and TRBJ2-5, with 8 nucleotides matching TRBD2. The CDR3 is 16 residues long. V trimming: 5 bases; J trimming: 1 base; junction bases outside the gene matches: 9. Germline CDR1 and CDR2: SGHTA and FQGNSA.

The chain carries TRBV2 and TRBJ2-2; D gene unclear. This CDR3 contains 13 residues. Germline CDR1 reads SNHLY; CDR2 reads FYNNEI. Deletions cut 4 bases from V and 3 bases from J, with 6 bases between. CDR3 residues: CASSVQYTGELFF. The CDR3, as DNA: TGTGCCAGCAGTGTACAGTACACCGGGGAGCTGTTTTTT.

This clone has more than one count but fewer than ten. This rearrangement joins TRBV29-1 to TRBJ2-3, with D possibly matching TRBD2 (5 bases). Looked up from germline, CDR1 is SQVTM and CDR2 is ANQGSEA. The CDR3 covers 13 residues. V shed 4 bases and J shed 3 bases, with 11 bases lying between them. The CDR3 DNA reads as TGCAGCGTTGCGACGGGATATACAGATACGCAGTATTTT. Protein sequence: CSVATGYTDTQYF.

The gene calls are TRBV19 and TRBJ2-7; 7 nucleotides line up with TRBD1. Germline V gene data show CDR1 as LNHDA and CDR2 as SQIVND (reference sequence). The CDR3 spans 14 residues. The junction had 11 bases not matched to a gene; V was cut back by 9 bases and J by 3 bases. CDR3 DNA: TGTGCCAGCCGTCGGGACAGAGATATCTACGAGCAGTACTTC. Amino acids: CASRRDRDIYEQYF.

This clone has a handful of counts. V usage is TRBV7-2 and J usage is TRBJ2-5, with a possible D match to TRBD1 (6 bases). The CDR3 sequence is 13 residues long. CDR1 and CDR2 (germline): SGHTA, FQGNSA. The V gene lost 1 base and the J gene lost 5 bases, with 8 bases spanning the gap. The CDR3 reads CASSLDQGETQYF. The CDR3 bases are TGTGCCAGCAGCTTAGACCAGGGGGAGACCCAGTACTTC.

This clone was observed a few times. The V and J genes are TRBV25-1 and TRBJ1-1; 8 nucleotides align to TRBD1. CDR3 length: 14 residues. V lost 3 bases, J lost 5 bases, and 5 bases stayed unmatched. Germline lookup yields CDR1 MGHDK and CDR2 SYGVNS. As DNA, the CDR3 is TGTGCCAGCAGTGATGTCAGGGGGCCAACTGAAGCTTTCTTT. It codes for CASSDVRGPTEAFF.

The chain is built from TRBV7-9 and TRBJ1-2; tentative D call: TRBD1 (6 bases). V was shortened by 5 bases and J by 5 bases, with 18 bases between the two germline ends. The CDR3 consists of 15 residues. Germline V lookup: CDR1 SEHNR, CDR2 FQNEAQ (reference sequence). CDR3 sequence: CASSLGADSAYGYTF. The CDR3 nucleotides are TGTGCCAGCAGCCTAGGGGCGGACAGCGCATATGGCTACACCTTC.

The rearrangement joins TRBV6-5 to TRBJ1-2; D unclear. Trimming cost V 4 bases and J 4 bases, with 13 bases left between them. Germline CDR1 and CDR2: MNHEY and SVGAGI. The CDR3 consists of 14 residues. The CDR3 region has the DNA TGTGCCAGCAGTTTCCATAGTGCGCGCTATGGCTACACCTTC. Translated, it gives CASSFHSARYGYTF.

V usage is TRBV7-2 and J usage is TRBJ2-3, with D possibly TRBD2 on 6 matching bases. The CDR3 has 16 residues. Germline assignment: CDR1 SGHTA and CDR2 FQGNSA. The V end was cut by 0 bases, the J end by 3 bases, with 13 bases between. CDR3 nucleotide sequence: TGTGCCAGCAGCTTAGCGCGGGGACGGACAACAGATACGCAGTATTTT. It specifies CASSLARGRTTDTQYF.

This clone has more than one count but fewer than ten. CDR3 nucleotides: TGTGCCAGCCGCACCGACAGGGGAAGTTACAATGAGCAGTTCTTC. It yields the protein CASRTDRGSYNEQFF. V and J are TRBV7-9 and TRBJ2-1; 8 bases match TRBD1. The CDR3 has 15 amino acids. V gave up 8 bases and J gave up 4 bases; unmatched junction bases: 10. CDR1 and CDR2 (germline): SEHNR, FQNEAQ (reference sequence). Filled out from reference TRBV7-9 and TRBJ2-1, the complete variable domain reads DTGVSQNPRHKITKRGQNVTFRCDPISEHNRLYWYRQTLGQGPEFLTYFQNEAQLEKSRLLSDRFSAERPKGSFSTLEIQRTEQGDSAMYLCASRTDRGSYNEQFFGPGTRLTVL.